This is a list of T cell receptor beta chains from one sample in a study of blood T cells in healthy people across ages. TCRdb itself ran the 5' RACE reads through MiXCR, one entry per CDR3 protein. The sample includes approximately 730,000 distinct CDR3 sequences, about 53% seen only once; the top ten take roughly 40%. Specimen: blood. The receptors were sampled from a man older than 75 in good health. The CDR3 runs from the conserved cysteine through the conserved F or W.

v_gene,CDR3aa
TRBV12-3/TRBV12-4,CASSLRSEQYF
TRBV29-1,CSVGSLANYGYTF
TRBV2,CASITGQGAQYF
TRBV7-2,CASGLGAKGTDTQYF
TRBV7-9,CASSFAGGFQEQYF
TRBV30,CAWTFGNEQFF
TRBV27,CASSLSWGEQFF
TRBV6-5,CASSYTRTGANNEKLFF
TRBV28,CATKTDKHGQYF
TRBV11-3,CASSLKRVAGEHRYAYF
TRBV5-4,CASSAGGTTETQYF
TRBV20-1,CSARIGFNNEQFF
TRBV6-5,CASRSTGTTSYGYTF
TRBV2,CASSESRGINEQFF
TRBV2,CVSSRTGNYGYTF
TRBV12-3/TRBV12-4,CASSGQGAGYEQYF
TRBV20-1,CSAGLAGVTDTQYF
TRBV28,CASSRRGNGDEQYF
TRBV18,CASSSLDRADTQYF
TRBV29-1,CSVGSGNTEAFF
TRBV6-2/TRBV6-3,CASSYGGLDSQETQYF
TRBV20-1,CSARTGGKLPYGYTF
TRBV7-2,CASSLRWGGGEQFF
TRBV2,CASSEEKGSLGSPLHF
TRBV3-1,CASSPQLETQYF
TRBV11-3,CASSPRESYNEQFF
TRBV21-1,CASSTSRVFKQYF
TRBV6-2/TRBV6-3,CASRGWSATNEKLFF
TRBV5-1,CASSRPPPSYEQYF
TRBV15,CATSRDLSSTDTQYF
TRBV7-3,CASSPGGGPTDAQYF
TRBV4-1,CASSQDPGHRNTEAFF
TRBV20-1,CSAAVPTGEQYF
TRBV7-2,CASSLGTSGAGELFF
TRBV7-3,CASSLMGGGVNEQFF
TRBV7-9,CASSSLSGGKTEAFF
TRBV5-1,CASSLYGGSTYNEQFF
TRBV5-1,CASSPLIGSTEAFF
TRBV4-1,CASSQIGGFTGELFF
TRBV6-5,CASRGLAGAPLNEQFF
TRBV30,CAWSPLRGTEAFF
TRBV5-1,CASSLEAGRNTEAFF
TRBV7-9,CASLPQWTSYGYTF
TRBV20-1,CSAYMTGGGRYF
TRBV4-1,CASRMTGTGFNEQYF
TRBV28,CASSLAWGPTDTQYF
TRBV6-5,CASSYSGRQEIQYF
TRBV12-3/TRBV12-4,CASTLMMGTEAFF